The 6 T cell receptor beta chains listed next were all sequenced from one sample in a study of OX40 agonist ivuxolimab in advanced cancers. This table comes from immunoSEQ multiplex PCR, and its TCRdb copy is limited to in-frame clones, with some not included. The table has 65,000 to 100,000 clones, about 94% seen once. This sample comprised CD4+ or CD8+ T cells sorted from blood, obtained in a trial of the OX40 agonist ivuxolimab. The receptors were gathered from an adult with an advanced solid tumor such as melanoma, head and neck, liver or kidney cancer.

This rearrangement joins TRBV27 to TRBJ1-5; D not resolved. The CDR3 is made up of 15 amino acids. Trimming removed 2 bases at V and 6 bases at J, with 14 bases between. The germline CDR1 and CDR2 sequences are MNHEY and SMNVEV (reference sequence). This CDR3 reads CASSLMGVLPQPQHF. DNA for the CDR3: TGTGCCAGCAGTTTAATGGGTGTACTTCCTCAGCCCCAGCATTTT.

With respect to this clone: Distinct nucleotide sequences in the sample also encode this CDR3. The V call is TRBV9, the J call TRBJ2-1, with D unclear. CDR3 size: 12 residues. The germline V and J ends were trimmed by 0 bases and 5 bases, with 3 bases remaining between them. In germline, CDR1 is SGDLS, CDR2 YYNGEE. The CDR3 nucleotides read TGTGCCAGCAGCGTAGGTAACAATGAGCAGTTCTTC. Its protein is CASSVGNNEQFF.

The chain has TRBV2 and TRBJ2-5, with unresolved D. The CDR3 runs 11 residues. Germline V gene sequence: CDR1 SNHLY, CDR2 FYNNEI. The V end lost 4 bases, the J end lost 4 bases, and 4 bases lay between the germline ends. The CDR3 DNA is TGTGCCAGCAGTGTTGGAGAGACCCAGTACTTC. The encoded protein is CASSVGETQYF. The full variable domain, its missing parts supplied by reference TRBV2 and TRBJ2-5, is EPEVTQTPSHQVTQMGQEVILRCVPISNHLYFYWYRQILGQKVEFLVSFYNNEISEKSEIFDDQFSVERPDGSNFTLKIRSTKLEDSAMYFCASSVGETQYFGPGTRLLVL.

This clone was recorded once. The chain combines TRBV4-1 with TRBJ2-7; D is undetermined. The germline V and J ends were trimmed by 1 base and 0 bases, with 10 bases remaining between them. The CDR3 loop spans 15 amino acids. Germline CDR1 is MGHRA and CDR2 is YSYEKL. CDR3 sequence reads: CASSQGTVSSYEQYF. For the CDR3, the DNA is TGCGCCAGCAGCCAAGGGACCGTAAGCTCCTACGAGCAGTACTTC.

This clone was counted a single time. This chain uses TRBV5-6 with TRBJ2-7; 7 bases are shared with TRBD2. The CDR3 consists of 15 residues. Germline V gives CDR1 SGHDT, CDR2 YYEEEE. V gave up 4 bases and J gave up 5 bases; unmatched junction bases: 12. This CDR3 is CASSPMVAGAHEQYF. In DNA, the CDR3 is TGTGCCAGCAGCCCGATGGTGGCGGGAGCCCACGAGCAGTACTTC.

The V and J genes are TRBV6-1 and TRBJ1-6, with 7 bases matching TRBD1. Germline V lookup: CDR1 MNHNS, CDR2 SASEGT. After removal of 8 bases from V and 9 bases from J, the junction contained 7 bases not matched to a gene. The CDR3 has 13 residues. CDR3 region: CASGTGEGSPLHF. As DNA, the CDR3 is TGTGCCAGCGGAACAGGGGAAGGTTCACCCCTCCACTTT.